One sample yielded the 32 T cell receptor beta chains listed below, sequenced in a study of blood T cells in healthy people across ages (dated by TCRdb to 2015 to 2017). Library prep was done by 5' RACE. Sequencing relied on an Illumina HiSeq 2500. The second PCR ran for roughly 6 to 11 cycles and used a J-beta primer mix along with a sample-barcoded 5' primer. The raw public data were reprocessed by TCRdb itself: fastp quality trimming at Q25, MiXCR clonotype calling, in-frame beta chains only. Identical CDR3 protein sequences are pooled into one entry, listed with their most common genes and DNA. The sample data list 550,000 to 750,000 distinct CDR3 sequences, and over 20% of these were observed just once. The ten top clones hold 3.6% of the sample. Sequenced sample: blood. These receptors were obtained from a man between 70 and 80 years old in good health.

The V and J genes are TRBV28 and TRBJ2-1, with unresolved D. Germline V gene lookup returns CDR1 MDHEN and CDR2 SYDVKM. V dropped 2 bases and J dropped 10 bases, with 9 bases sitting between them. The CDR3 loop spans 12 amino acids. CDR3 amino acids: CASSLEPPEQFF. CDR3 sequence (DNA): TGTGCCAGCAGTTTAGAGCCCCCGGAGCAGTTCTTC.

This clonotype was recorded a few times. V gene TRBV3-1 combines with J gene TRBJ2-5; 9 nucleotides align to TRBD2. Matching the DNA end better, TRBJ2-7 makes the J call doubtful. The CDR3 is 14 amino acids. Germline V lookup: CDR1 LGHDT, CDR2 YNNKEL (reference sequence). The CDR3 region is CASSLREGNYEQYF. CDR3 sequence (DNA): TGTGCCAGCAGCTTGCGGGAGGGGAACTACGAGCAGTACTTC.

This clonotype was observed a handful of times. The chain has TRBV20-1 and TRBJ2-1, with 9 nucleotides matching TRBD2. V was clipped by 6 bases and J by 12 bases; unmatched bases: 6. Germline V gene data show CDR1 as DFQATT and CDR2 as SNEGSKA (reference sequence). The CDR3 spans 11 residues. In DNA form, the CDR3 reads TGCAGTGCCCGACGCGGGAGGGGGCAGTTCTTC. It yields the protein CSARRGRGQFF.

The chain carries TRBV6-5 and TRBJ2-7; possible D gene TRBD2, 5 bases. This CDR3 has 15 residues. V lost 6 bases and J lost 2, with 17 bases in between. Per the germline V gene, CDR1 is MNHEY and CDR2 is SVGAGI. DNA of the CDR3: TGTGCCAGCAGGAGGGAGCCGATGGCGACCTACGAGCAGTACTTC. Amino acid sequence: CASRREPMATYEQYF.

This clonotype was seen a handful of times. This chain uses TRBV9 with TRBJ2-5, with 13 bases that match TRBD2. There are 15 residues in the CDR3. After removal of 7 bases from V and 9 bases from J, the junction contained 12 bases not matched to a gene. Germline values: CDR1 SGDLS, CDR2 YYNGEE. The CDR3 region has the DNA TGTGCCAGCGACGGGACTAGCGGGACCGGAGGGGCCCAGTACTTC. Its translation: CASDGTSGTGGAQYF.

Only a few counts were recorded for this clonotype. V usage is TRBV4-1 and J usage is TRBJ1-2; D not resolved. Germline V gene data show CDR1 as MGHRA and CDR2 as YSYEKL. The CDR3 is 15 amino acids. Trimming took off 0 bases at V and 1 base at J, with 9 bases between the two ends. The CDR3 region has the DNA TGCGCCAGCAGCCAAGACGGAGGGTTTAACTATGGCTACACCTTC. This gives the protein CASSQDGGFNYGYTF.

V is TRBV28 and J is TRBJ2-2, with D unresolved. Looked up from germline, CDR1 is MDHEN and CDR2 is SYDVKM. The CDR3 is 12 amino acids. V was cut by 8 bases and J by 8 bases, with 12 bases left in between. CDR3 in amino acids: CASSGIPGELFF. The DNA for the CDR3 is TGTGCCAGCTCTGGAATTCCGGGGGAGCTGTTTTTT.

This clonotype was seen a handful of times. The chain joins TRBV29-1 to TRBJ2-1; D remains ambiguous. V gave up 3 bases and J gave up 0 bases, with 9 bases separating them. Germline CDR1 and CDR2: SQVTM and ANQGSEA. This CDR3 is 14 amino acids long. The CDR3 region has the DNA TGCAGCGTTGAGGGGAAGAGCTCCTACAATGAGCAGTTCTTC. Translating it yields CSVEGKSSYNEQFF.

The V and J genes are TRBV2 and TRBJ2-1; tentative D call: TRBD2 (6 bases). CDR1 SNHLY and CDR2 FYNNEI come from the germline V gene. The V end was cut by 1 base, the J end by 9 bases, with 16 bases between. The CDR3 is 15 amino acids. The CDR3 sequence is CASSEGSGGLGEQFF. CDR3 DNA sequence: TGTGCCAGCAGTGAAGGTAGTGGGGGGTTAGGTGAGCAGTTCTTC.

This clonotype was detected once. DNA of the CDR3: TGCGCCAGCAGCCAAGAGGAACAAAGCTCCTACGAGCAGTACTTC. Translation: CASSQEEQSSYEQYF. The chain employs TRBV4-1 and TRBJ2-7; D remains unclear. V shed 0 bases and J shed 0 bases, with 9 bases lying between them. The CDR3 runs 15 residues. CDR1 is MGHRA and CDR2 is YSYEKL in the germline V gene.

In its sample, this clonotype was seen a few times. The V and J genes are TRBV9 and TRBJ2-3, with 7 positions matching TRBD2. CDR3 size: 14 residues. Germline-derived CDR1 and CDR2 are SGDLS and YYNGEE. After removal of 2 bases from V and 2 bases from J, the junction contained 2 bases not matched to a gene. The chain's CDR3 is CASSVGGNTDTQYF. CDR3 nucleotides: TGTGCCAGCAGCGTCGGGGGGAACACAGATACGCAGTATTTT.

The V and J genes are TRBV20-1 and TRBJ1-3; D not resolved. This CDR3 has 16 amino acids. Germline CDR1 and CDR2: DFQATT and SNEGSKA (reference sequence). Between the trimmed V and J ends, which lost 5 bases and 0 bases, there was a span of 17 bases. CDR3 sequence (DNA): TGCAGTGCTCTGGTAATGAGCCCTTTCTCTGGAAACACCATATATTTT. It encodes CSALVMSPFSGNTIYF.

V is TRBV12-3 or TRBV12-4 and J is TRBJ2-1, with a weak D call TRBD2 (6 bases). The J call may be incorrect, as the DNA end agrees better with TRBJ2-7. CDR3 size: 16 residues. CDR3 DNA: TGTGCCAGCAGTCCCCCCGGAGGAGGGAGCTCCTACGAGCAGTACGTC. Its protein is CASSPPGGGSSYEQYV.

This sequence joins TRBV28 and TRBJ2-2; D gene uncertain. The CDR3 contains 12 residues. Germline V CDR1 and CDR2: MDHEN, SYDVKM. The ends were cut back, 3 bases at V and 6 bases at J, with 5 bases in the middle. The CDR3 sequence: CASSFTSGELFF. As DNA, the CDR3 is TGTGCCAGCAGTTTCACTTCCGGGGAGCTGTTTTTT.

This clonotype has just a few counts. The chain joins TRBV7-2 to TRBJ2-3; D ambiguous. This CDR3 comprises 11 residues. Germline-derived CDR1 and CDR2 are SGHTA and FQGNSA. Deletions cut 5 bases from V and 8 bases from J, with 8 bases between. The CDR3 loop is CASSISTTQYF. CDR3 DNA sequence: TGTGCCAGCAGCATCAGCACTACGCAGTATTTT.

This clonotype was detected a few times. The V gene is TRBV28, the J gene TRBJ1-2; 9 bases fit TRBD1. The CDR3 consists of 15 residues. CDR1 and CDR2 from the germline V gene are MDHEN and SYDVKM. V shed 5 bases, J shed 4 bases, and the junction held 8 bases outside the gene matches. The CDR3 DNA is TGTGCCAGCAGTCGACAGGGGGTGCTTATCTATGGCTACACCTTC. Translating gives CASSRQGVLIYGYTF.

This clonotype was seen at least ten times. The V gene is TRBV12-3 or TRBV12-4, the J gene TRBJ2-5, with 8 bases that match TRBD1. V gave up 4 bases and J gave up 3 bases; unmatched junction bases: 7. The CDR3 spans 15 residues. The CDR3 sequence: CASSSQQGVEETQYF. The CDR3 nucleotides read TGTGCCAGCAGTTCTCAACAGGGGGTAGAAGAGACCCAGTACTTC.

This clonotype was observed a few times. The J gene is TRBJ1-1, the V gene TRBV27; D might be TRBD1 (6 bases). Germline lookup yields CDR1 MNHEY and CDR2 SMNVEV (reference sequence). V gave up 8 bases and J gave up 4 bases, with 23 bases separating them. The CDR3 is 16 amino acids. The DNA for the CDR3 is TGTGCCAGCTGGGGTACAGGGATTAAGGTGGGCACTGAAGCTTTCTTT. It yields the protein CASWGTGIKVGTEAFF.

The chain links TRBV6-5 to TRBJ2-5; no reliable D call. The DNA end favors TRBJ2-1, so the J call may be wrong. Germline V gene sequence: CDR1 MNHEY, CDR2 SVGAGI. The CDR3 loop spans 11 amino acids. In DNA form, the CDR3 reads TGTGCCAGCGGAAGAAGCAATGAGCAGTTCTTC. This sequence encodes CASGRSNEQFF.

This clonotype was found a few times. The chain combines TRBV28 with TRBJ1-6; tentative D call: TRBD1 (5 bases). The CDR3 is 17 residues long. Germline V CDR1 and CDR2: MDHEN, SYDVKM. V dropped 4 bases and J dropped 3 bases, with 16 bases sitting between them. The CDR3 DNA sequence: TGTGCCAGCAGTTCGCCCCGTCCAGGGAGCTATAATTCACCCCTCCACTTT. Translation: CASSSPRPGSYNSPLHF.

Comments on this clonotype: A single base separates this from a much larger clone, so it may be a read error. CDR3 residues: CASSQGRVGNYGYTF. CDR3 in DNA: TGCGCCAGCAGCCAGGGACGGGTGGGCAACTATGGCTACACCTTC. The chain joins TRBV4-3 to TRBJ1-2; a possible D gene is TRBD1 (5 bases). Trimming shortened V by 3 bases and J by 2 bases, and 13 bases separated the two germline ends. Germline loops: CDR1 LGHNA, CDR2 YSLEER. This CDR3 has 15 amino acids.

This clonotype appeared many times. J is TRBJ2-5 and V is TRBV7-2, with a weak D call TRBD2 (6 bases). The ends were cut back, 5 bases at V and 5 bases at J, with 15 bases in the middle. CDR1 and CDR2 (germline): SGHTA, FQGNSA. This CDR3 contains 14 residues. The chain's CDR3 is CASSRPGLGETQYF. CDR3 in DNA: TGTGCCAGCAGCCGACCGGGACTTGGCGAGACCCAGTACTTC.

This clonotype has just one count. This sequence joins TRBV11-2 and TRBJ2-2; a weak D match, TRBD2 (6 bases). The CDR3 covers 15 residues. V was clipped by 5 bases and J by 0 bases, with 10 bases between them. CDR1 and CDR2 (germline): SGHAT, FQNNGV. Here the CDR3 DNA reads TGTGCCAGCAGCACGGGACTTTCGAACACCGGGGAGCTGTTTTTT. Its protein product is CASSTGLSNTGELFF.

This clonotype was found a few times. CDR3 nucleotide sequence: TGTGCCAGCTCACCAGTACAGGGGGCCCTCGACGAGCAGTACTTC. It encodes CASSPVQGALDEQYF. The genes are TRBV18 and TRBJ2-5; TRBD1 matches at 9 bases. The J call may be wrong; the DNA end is better matched by TRBJ2-7. The CDR3 consists of 15 residues. CDR1 is KGHSH, CDR2 LQKENI, per germline.

V and J are TRBV7-3 and TRBJ2-1, with 10 bases matching TRBD2. Germline V gene sequence: CDR1 SGHTA, CDR2 FQGTGA. After removal of 5 bases from V and 5 bases from J, the junction contained 6 bases not matched to a gene. This CDR3 comprises 15 residues. CDR3 sequence reads: CASSLRGLADNEQFF. The CDR3 DNA reads TGTGCCAGCAGCCTCCGAGGACTAGCGGACAATGAGCAGTTCTTC.

The chain links TRBV28 to TRBJ2-6; D gene uncertain. This CDR3 comprises 16 residues. Germline CDR1 is MDHEN and CDR2 is SYDVKM. V was pared by 3 bases and J by 0 bases, with 9 bases between. CDR3 in DNA: TGTGCCAGCAGTTTCTGGGAAAGCTCTGGGGCCAACGTCCTGACTTTC. Its protein is CASSFWESSGANVLTF.

This sequence joins TRBV7-9 and TRBJ1-4; 8 nucleotides agree with TRBD1. From germline, CDR1 is SEHNR and CDR2 FQNEAQ (reference sequence). Unmatched junction bases numbered 8, after V lost 1 base and J lost 7 bases. The CDR3 contains 16 residues. The CDR3 is CASSLVGTGRSEKLFF. The CDR3, as DNA: TGTGCCAGCAGCTTAGTAGGGACAGGAAGAAGTGAAAAACTGTTTTTT.

The chain combines TRBV3-1 with TRBJ1-2; D perhaps matches TRBD1 (5 bases). CDR1 is LGHDT, CDR2 YNNKEL, per germline (reference sequence). The CDR3 extends over 15 amino acids. Trimming stripped 1 base from V and 4 bases from J, with 13 bases between. The CDR3: CASSQGAPGSYGYTF. CDR3 nucleotides: TGTGCCAGCAGCCAAGGAGCTCCAGGGTCCTATGGCTACACCTTC.

This clonotype was counted between two and nine times. The junction departs from germline at one end; a sequencing error may be responsible. This chain connects TRBV4-1 to TRBJ1-3, with D tentatively TRBD1 (5 bases). The CDR3 sequence is 17 residues long. CDR1 MGHRA and CDR2 YSYEKL come from the germline V gene. The CDR3 nucleotides read TGCGCCAGCAACCAAGACGGGCCCAGGGTCTCTGGAAACACCATACATTTT. It is translated as CASNQDGPRVSGNTIHF.

The rearrangement uses TRBV20-1 and TRBJ2-3; 8 nucleotides align to TRBD2. The V gene end was trimmed by 5 bases and the J gene end by 1 base; junction bases not matched to a gene: 5. The CDR3 is 14 amino acids. From germline, CDR1 is DFQATT and CDR2 SNEGSKA (reference sequence). The CDR3 DNA sequence: TGCAGTGCTCACGGGACTAGGGGCACAGATACGCAGTATTTT. Protein sequence: CSAHGTRGTDTQYF.

A few counts support this clonotype. One end of the junction varies from germline; a read error may be responsible. V usage is TRBV6-4 and J usage is TRBJ2-7, with 10 bases lining up with TRBD2. The length of the CDR3 is 15 residues. The germline CDR1 and CDR2 sequences are MRHNA and SNTAGT. This CDR3 reads CASGLGTSEAYERYF. CDR3 DNA: TGTGCCAGCGGTCTTGGGACTAGCGAGGCCTACGAGCGGTACTTC.

This clonotype showed up just a few times. The chain recombines TRBV18 with TRBJ2-2; weak D call: TRBD1 (6 bases). CDR1 and CDR2 (germline): KGHSH, LQKENI. This CDR3 contains 15 residues. The V gene lost 6 bases and the J gene lost 0 bases, with 11 bases spanning the gap. CDR3 loop: CASSMGTSNTGELFF. Written as DNA, the CDR3 is TGTGCCAGCTCGATGGGGACATCGAACACCGGGGAGCTGTTTTTT.